Shown below are 27 T cell receptor beta chains from a single sample sequenced in a study of blood T cell repertoires in COVID-19. Assay: immunoSEQ multiplex PCR; the TCRdb copy retains only in-frame clones and omits some. The table includes about 260,000 clones, around nine tenths detected once. Sequenced: peripheral blood. Receptors originate from a woman in her twenties or thirties with COVID-19, enrolled during active disease.

The rearrangement joins TRBV11-2 to TRBJ2-5; possibly TRBD2 for D (5 bases). Trimming took 5 bases from V and 5 from J, leaving 9 bases between them. Per germline, CDR1 SGHAT and CDR2 FQNNGV. This CDR3 region has 12 residues. In DNA form, the CDR3 reads TGTGCCAGCAGCCCCAGGAGGGAGACCCAGTACTTC. Its translation: CASSPRRETQYF.

This sequence joins TRBV6-2 or TRBV6-3 and TRBJ2-7, with 16 bases aligning to TRBD2. The CDR3 length is 18 residues. After removal of 2 bases from V and 2 bases from J, the junction contained 6 bases not matched to a gene. Germline V lookup: CDR1 MNHEY, CDR2 SVGEGT. CDR3 coding DNA: TGTGCCAGCAGTTACAAGGGACTAGCGGGAGGGCCGCCCTACGAGCAGTACTTC. Residues: CASSYKGLAGGPPYEQYF.

J is TRBJ1-1 and V is TRBV6-5; D is perhaps TRBD1 (5 bases). The CDR3 is 14 amino acids. Germline V gives CDR1 MNHEY, CDR2 SVGAGI. V lost 6 bases to trimming and J lost 4 bases, with 15 bases between them. CDR3 sequence: CASRDGTKSTEAFF. CDR3 bases: TGTGCCAGCAGGGACGGGACTAAGAGCACTGAAGCTTTCTTT.

The chain links TRBV28 to TRBJ1-2, with 12 bases fitting TRBD1. Trimming cost V 7 bases and J 8 bases; bases outside gene matches: 8. The CDR3 is 14 amino acids. CDR1 and CDR2 (germline): MDHEN, SYDVKM. The CDR3 DNA reads TGTGCCAGCAACTCCGGGACAGGGGGCTTCGGCTACACCTTC. The encoded protein is CASNSGTGGFGYTF.

The chain carries TRBV7-9 and TRBJ1-1, with 8 bases matching TRBD1. This CDR3 is 12 amino acids long. Losses at the gene ends were 5 bases for V and 11 bases for J; bases not matched to a gene: 7. CDR1 and CDR2 (germline): SEHNR, FQNEAQ (reference sequence). The CDR3 here is CASSTQGAFAFF. In DNA form, the CDR3 reads TGTGCCAGCAGCACCCAGGGGGCGTTCGCTTTCTTT.

V is TRBV4-1 and J is TRBJ1-1; TRBD1 is a possible D gene (6 bases). The germline CDR1 and CDR2 sequences are MGHRA and YSYEKL. V was pared by 8 bases and J by 7 bases, with 26 bases between. The CDR3 contains 16 residues. CDR3 sequence (DNA): TGCGCCAGCGGGAAGATTAGGACAGAGAAGTATTATGAAGCTTTCTTT. Amino acids: CASGKIRTEKYYEAFF.

The V call is TRBV18, the J call TRBJ2-1; the match to TRBD2 covers 10 bases. The trim removed 0 bases at V and 6 bases at J, leaving 5 bases unmatched. The CDR3 has 16 residues. Germline CDR1 is KGHSH and CDR2 is LQKENI. The CDR3 nucleotides are TGTGCCAGCTCACCACCGTTATCTAGCGGGAGCAATGAGCAGTTCTTC. Translated: CASSPPLSSGSNEQFF. Combining the CDR3 with reference TRBV18 and TRBJ2-1 gives the whole variable domain NAGVMQNPRHLVRRRGQEARLRCSPMKGHSHVYWYRQLPEEGLKFMVYLQKENIIDESGMPKERFSAEFPKEGPSILRIQQVVRGDSAAYFCASSPPLSSGSNEQFFGPGTRLTVL.

The CDR3 DNA reads TGTGCCAGCAGTTCGGGACAGCCATCCTACGAGCAGTACTTC. This sequence encodes CASSSGQPSYEQYF. The V and J genes are TRBV28 and TRBJ2-7; 7 nucleotides match TRBD1. The CDR3 loop spans 14 amino acids. The V gene's germline CDR1 is MDHEN and CDR2 SYDVKM. The ends lost 4 bases at V and 1 base at J; junction bases unmatched: 4.

This chain uses TRBV2 with TRBJ2-3; 10 bases map to TRBD2. J lost 5 bases, V lost 2 bases, and 4 bases had no gene match. This CDR3 is built from 15 residues. Germline lookup yields CDR1 SNHLY and CDR2 FYNNEI. The CDR3: CASSELAGAIDTQYF. CDR3 coding DNA: TGTGCCAGCAGTGAACTAGCGGGAGCAATAGATACGCAGTATTTT.

The chain is built from TRBV6-5 and TRBJ1-5; D unclear. Germline V CDR1 and CDR2: MNHEY, SVGAGI. V was clipped by 8 bases and J by 5 bases, with 10 bases between them. The CDR3 has 12 residues. DNA of the CDR3: TGTGCCAGCCGGAGTCAGCATCAGCCCCAGCATTTT. Protein: CASRSQHQPQHF.

The rearrangement links TRBV7-9 to TRBJ2-7; D might be TRBD2 (5 bases). This CDR3 contains 13 residues. Trimming pared 6 bases from V and 1 base from J, leaving 10 bases between. Germline loops: CDR1 SEHNR, CDR2 FQNEAQ (reference sequence). CDR3 loop: CASRPPGSYEQYF. The CDR3 coding sequence is TGTGCCAGCAGACCTCCGGGGTCCTACGAGCAGTACTTC.

V gene TRBV13 combines with J gene TRBJ2-3; 8 bases map to TRBD2. V lost 4 bases to trimming and J lost 4 bases; unmatched junction nucleotides: 13. Germline CDR1 and CDR2: PRHDT and FYEKMQ (reference sequence). The CDR3 is 17 residues long. In nucleotides, the CDR3 is TGTGCCAGCAGCTCCCCATCAGCGGGAGTGAGAGCAGATACGCAGTATTTT. It yields the protein CASSSPSAGVRADTQYF. The whole variable domain, filled in from reference TRBV13 and TRBJ2-3, reads AAGVIQSPRHLIKEKRETATLKCYPIPRHDTVYWYQQGPGQDPQFLISFYEKMQSDKGSIPDRFSAQQFSDYHSELNMSSLELGDSALYFCASSSPSAGVRADTQYFGPGTRLTVL.

This chain links TRBV7-2 with TRBJ2-5; 8 bases match TRBD1. The CDR3 is 14 amino acids. The J segment lost 5 bases and the V segment lost 6 bases, leaving 8 bases of the junction unmatched. Per the germline V gene, CDR1 is SGHTA and CDR2 is FQGNSA. The CDR3 nucleotides are TGTGCCAGCAGGCCAAGACAGGGGATGGAGACCCAGTACTTC. It encodes CASRPRQGMETQYF.

The chain couples TRBV9 to TRBJ1-2; 7 bases match TRBD1. From germline, CDR1 is SGDLS and CDR2 YYNGEE. This CDR3 has 13 amino acids. The junction had 5 bases not matched to a gene; V was cut back by 3 bases and J by 6 bases. The CDR3 protein is CASSDGTENGYTF. The CDR3 bases are TGTGCCAGCAGCGACGGGACAGAGAATGGCTACACCTTC.

The gene calls are TRBV24-1 and TRBJ1-3, with 8 bases matching TRBD1. CDR1 is KGHDR and CDR2 is SFDVKD in the germline V gene. The V gene end was trimmed by 12 bases and the J gene end by 0 bases; junction bases not matched to a gene: 9. The length of the CDR3 is 15 residues. The CDR3 sequence is CAADRQGRSGNTIYF. The CDR3 DNA reads as TGTGCCGCCGATAGACAGGGGCGCTCTGGAAACACCATATATTTT.

This chain connects TRBV10-2 to TRBJ2-2, with a tentative D call TRBD2 (5 bases). Germline values: CDR1 WSHSY, CDR2 SAAADI. The V end lost 6 bases, the J end lost 3 bases, and 5 bases lay between the germline ends. The CDR3 extends over 12 amino acids. CDR3 sequence: CASRGDTGELFF. The CDR3 DNA reads TGCGCCAGCAGGGGAGACACCGGGGAGCTGTTTTTT.

CDR3 bases: TGTGCCAGCAGTTTATTGCGGGCAGACTACTACAATGAGCAGTTCTTC. Its protein product is CASSLLRADYYNEQFF. The chain joins TRBV27 to TRBJ2-1; a possible D gene is TRBD2 (5 bases). The CDR3 has 16 amino acids. Trimming left V 1 base short and J 3 bases short, with 13 bases between. Per germline, CDR1 MNHEY and CDR2 SMNVEV (reference sequence).

This clone showed up just once. The chain combines TRBV2 with TRBJ1-1, with 8 bases fitting TRBD1. The junction had 6 bases not matched to a gene; V was cut back by 6 bases and J by 3 bases. Germline-derived CDR1 and CDR2 are SNHLY and FYNNEI. This CDR3 spans 14 amino acids. CDR3 protein: CASSATGGDTEAFF. The DNA for the CDR3 is TGTGCCAGCAGCGCAACAGGGGGAGACACTGAAGCTTTCTTT.

The chain uses TRBV6-5 and TRBJ2-6; D not certain. The length of the CDR3 is 16 residues. Germline CDR1 and CDR2: MNHEY and SVGAGI. Trimming stripped 2 bases from V and 1 base from J, with 9 bases between. The CDR3 reads CASSYRPGSGANVLTF. CDR3 sequence (DNA): TGTGCCAGCAGTTACCGCCCCGGGTCTGGGGCCAACGTCCTGACTTTC.

The V gene is TRBV4-1, the J gene TRBJ1-1, with D unresolved. CDR1 MGHRA and CDR2 YSYEKL come from the germline V gene. CDR3 length: 15 amino acids. Trimming shortened V by 1 base and J by 3 bases, and 12 bases separated the two germline ends. The CDR3 region has the DNA TGCGCCAGCAGCCAAGGTCCGCGTACCTACACTGAAGCTTTCTTT. Protein: CASSQGPRTYTEAFF.

The chain carries TRBV5-1 and TRBJ2-7, with D possibly TRBD2 on 5 matching bases. Between the trimmed V and J ends, which lost 4 bases and 0 bases, there was a span of 11 bases. Germline V lookup: CDR1 SGHRS, CDR2 YFSETQ. CDR3 length: 14 residues. Here the CDR3 DNA reads TGCGCCAGCAGCAGGACTCAAAGCTCCTACGAGCAGTACTTC. As protein: CASSRTQSSYEQYF.

In nucleotides, the CDR3 is TGTGCCAGCAGCACCGTAGAGACAGGGTTCTACAATGAGCAGTTCTTC. This encodes CASSTVETGFYNEQFF. The V and J genes are TRBV7-2 and TRBJ2-1; TRBD1 agrees at 7 bases. V lost 5 bases to trimming and J lost 3 bases; unmatched junction nucleotides: 10. CDR1 is SGHTA and CDR2 is FQGNSA in the germline V gene. The CDR3 contains 16 residues. Combining the CDR3 with reference TRBV7-2 and TRBJ2-1 gives the whole variable domain GAGVSQSPSNKVTEKGKDVELRCDPISGHTALYWYRQSLGQGLEFLIYFQGNSAPDKSGLPSDRFSAERTGGSVSTLTIQRTQQEDSAVYLCASSTVETGFYNEQFFGPGTRLTVL.

This chain uses TRBV28 with TRBJ2-5; 9 nucleotides line up with TRBD2. The J segment lost 3 bases and the V segment lost 7 bases, leaving 6 bases of the junction unmatched. The CDR3 is 14 residues long. The germline CDR1 and CDR2 sequences are MDHEN and SYDVKM. The CDR3 loop reads CASTPTSGEETQYF. CDR3 sequence (DNA): TGTGCCAGCACCCCGACTAGCGGAGAAGAGACCCAGTACTTC. Complete variable domain (other parts from reference TRBV28 and TRBJ2-5): DVKVTQSSRYLVKRTGEKVFLECVQDMDHENMFWYRQDPGLGLRLIYFSYDVKMKEKGDIPEGYSVSREKKERFSLILESASTNQTSMYLCASTPTSGEETQYFGPGTRLLVL.

This chain links TRBV5-1 with TRBJ2-7; 9 bases are shared with TRBD2. The CDR3 spans 13 residues. V lost 5 bases and J lost 3; bases outside the gene matches: 3. The germline V gene has CDR1 SGHRS and CDR2 YFSETQ. As DNA, the CDR3 is TGCGCCAGCAGACGAGCGGGAGGCTACGAGCAGTACTTC. Its protein product is CASRRAGGYEQYF.

The chain joins TRBV5-1 to TRBJ2-7, with D tentatively TRBD2 (6 bases). Germline V gene sequence: CDR1 SGHRS, CDR2 YFSETQ. The germline V and J ends were trimmed by 1 base and 0 bases, with 17 bases remaining between them. This CDR3 is built from 17 residues. The CDR3 bases are TGCGCCAGCAGCTTGCAGGCAGGTAGCGGAAGCTCCTACGAGCAGTACTTC. Translated: CASSLQAGSGSSYEQYF.

In nucleotides, the CDR3 is TGTGCCAGCAGCGTAGATAGCGGGAGGTCGTCAGATACGCAGTATTTT. Amino acid sequence: CASSVDSGRSSDTQYF. The chain carries TRBV9 and TRBJ2-3; 10 bases align to TRBD2. V shed 0 bases, J shed 4 bases, and the junction held 5 bases outside the gene matches. The CDR3 contains 16 residues. The germline CDR1 and CDR2 sequences are SGDLS and YYNGEE. The whole variable domain, remainder taken from reference TRBV9 and TRBJ2-3, is DSGVTQTPKHLITATGQRVTLRCSPRSGDLSVYWYQQSLDQGLQFLIQYYNGEERAKGNILERFSAQQFPDLHSELNLSSLELGDSALYFCASSVDSGRSSDTQYFGPGTRLTVL.

The gene calls are TRBV4-1 and TRBJ2-7, with D possibly being TRBD2 (6 bases). Trimming took 2 bases from V and 6 from J, leaving 20 bases between them. The CDR3 runs to 16 residues. From germline, CDR1 is MGHRA and CDR2 YSYEKL. In DNA form, the CDR3 reads TGCGCCAGCAGCCAAAGAGGGCAGGGAGGTCCCCCCGAGCAGTACTTC. As protein: CASSQRGQGGPPEQYF.